Sequencing of this TCR beta chain was carried out in a study of CD8+ T cells in alopecia areata. About the study: Patients in the study were on tofacitinib for 6 to 18 months, then off it for 6 months. Points from the study as a whole: Normal scalp showed lower clonality than lesional scalp, especially alopecia totalis/universalis.

Extraction and reverse transcription of RNA yielded cDNA as the sequencing template. The data were produced by immunoSEQ multiplex PCR, yet TCRdb's version contains in-frame clones alone and is incomplete. The sample has hundreds of thousands of clones, around 67% seen once; the top ten hold about 1.3%. A note on this clone: Its matching antigen is unknown.

Peripheral blood samples and lesional scalp punch biopsies were obtained from alopecia areata patients. V trimming: 8 bases; J trimming: 8 bases; junction bases outside the gene matches: 15. From germline, CDR1 is SNHLY and CDR2 FYNNEI. This CDR3 is 16 amino acids long. The receptor comes from a human donor with alopecia areata. This chain links TRBV2 with TRBJ2-4, with TRBD2 matching 10 bases. Material: CD4+ T cells sorted from blood, obtained at week 0. CDR3 residues: CASGKRGGLSLDIQYF. In DNA form, the CDR3 reads TGTGCCAGCGGGAAGCGGGGGGGCCTCAGTTTGGACATTCAGTACTTC.